Described below is a single T cell receptor beta chain sequence and its context. The entry originates in a study of cytomegalovirus exposure and HLA in healthy donors. Overall study context: Researchers found that about 82% of about 400 genotyped donors fell within the Caucasian-associated ancestry cluster.

The primer mix had 60 Vbeta and 13 Jbeta primers. Profiled with immunoSEQ multiplex PCR; TCRdb holds only in-frame clones, not every one. There are roughly 160,000 clones in the sample; almost 80% occur only once, and about 14% lies in the top ten. Per germline, CDR1 SGHRS and CDR2 YFSETQ. V trimming: 0 bases; J trimming: 6 bases; junction bases outside the gene matches: 4. This CDR3 has 14 amino acids. The TCR comes from a man in his fifties or sixties in good health and CMV-seropositive. Sequenced input: PBMCs. The chain has TRBV5-1 and TRBJ2-3, with 7 bases matching TRBD2. DNA of the CDR3: TGCGCCAGCAGCTTGGCGGGGGGAGGGGATACGCAGTATTTT. Encoded protein: CASSLAGGGDTQYF.